This T cell receptor (beta chain) was obtained from a study of cytomegalovirus exposure and HLA in healthy donors. Study details: The study's early data release held about 85 million unique TCRs from HLA-typed donors. Study-wide results and limits: Immune exposure was documented only through CMV serostatus. It was in a later analysis that TCR association rates were seen to vary by HLA locus, highest for DRB1 and lowest for HLA-C.

It was with 60 Vbeta and 13 Jbeta primers that the PCR ran. TCRdb keeps only in-frame clones here, not all; method: immunoSEQ multiplex PCR. The sample contains nearly 110,000 clones, around 75% of which appear only once. From germline, CDR1 is SGHRS and CDR2 YFSETQ. V gave up 4 bases and J gave up 3 bases; unmatched junction bases: 8. The CDR3 covers 15 residues. For this clone: The antigen is not known.

The origin of this receptor is a female donor in good health and CMV-seronegative. The chain recombines TRBV5-1 with TRBJ2-7, with 9 bases aligning to TRBD1. The sequenced sample consisted of PBMCs. CDR3 DNA: TGCGCCAGCAGCCCAGGGGGGACAGGGCTCTACGAGCAGTACTTC. Translating it yields CASSPGGTGLYEQYF.